These T cell receptor beta chains were read from a single sample in a study of blood T cell repertoires in COVID-19. Generated by immunoSEQ multiplex PCR, the TCRdb table keeps only in-frame clones and is missing some. The sample records about 100,000 clones, 85% being singletons. The sequenced material came from peripheral blood. The receptors were sampled from a human donor in a cohort sampled during active COVID-19. Both conserved end residues are part of each CDR3. A D gene is named only where the DNA matches it firmly. Some rows have no size entry. The others give once, few or many, or a class for an expanded clone.

>TRBD2|TRBJ2-1|NA|TRBV10-1
TGCGCCAGCAGTGACGGGGGCGGGGGGGTTTATGAGCAGTTCTTC
CASSDGGGGVYEQFF
>TRBD2|TRBJ2-2|once|TRBV3-1/TRBV3-2
TGTGCCAGCAGCCTGGGGGGGGCGCCGGGACTAGTTCTTACCGGGGAGCTGTTTTTT
CASSLGGAPGLVLTGELFF
>TRBD1|TRBJ2-3|NA|TRBV29-1
TGCAGCGTCGGGACAGGGGGCACAGATACGCAGTATTTT
CSVGTGGTDTQYF
>NA|TRBJ2-1|NA|TRBV11-3
TGTGCCAGCAGCCAGAGGAACACCCTCTCCTACAATGAGCAGTTCTTC
CASSQRNTLSYNEQFF
>NA|TRBJ1-4|NA|TRBV5-6
TGTGCCAGCAGCTCCTGGGAGCCGGGGGGCGAAAAACTGTTTTTT
CASSSWEPGGEKLFF
>NA|TRBJ2-7|NA|TRBV20-1
TGCAGTGCTTTGACAGCATACGAGCAGTACTTC
CSALTAYEQYF
>NA|TRBJ2-4|NA|TRBV7-2
TGTGCCAGCAGCCTAGCAGGGGAAAACATTCAGTACTTC
CASSLAGENIQYF
>NA|TRBJ2-3|NA|TRBV5-6
TGTGCCAGCAGCTTGGACGTATCTAGGACAGATACGCAGTATTTT
CASSLDVSRTDTQYF
>NA|TRBJ1-2|NA|TRBV9
TGTGCCAGCAGCGTAGCATCAGTGAACTATGGCTACACCTTC
CASSVASVNYGYTF
>NA|TRBJ2-3|few|TRBV10-3
TGTGCCATCAGTGAGTCGTATGTAACAGATACGCAGTATTTT
CAISESYVTDTQYF
>TRBD2|TRBJ2-1|NA|TRBV19
TGTGCCAGTAAACTAGCGCAAAGCTCCTACAATGAGCAGTTCTTC
CASKLAQSSYNEQFF
>NA|TRBJ2-7|NA|TRBV5-6
TGTGCCAGCAGCTTGATTGGCACCTCCTACGAGCAGTACTTC
CASSLIGTSYEQYF
>NA|TRBJ1-3|NA|TRBV6-2/TRBV6-3
TGTGCCAGCAGTTACAGGGGGTCTGGAAACACCATATATTTT
CASSYRGSGNTIYF
>NA|TRBJ2-3|NA|TRBV2
TGTGCCAGCAGTCCGGTACCAACAGATACGCAGTATTTT
CASSPVPTDTQYF
>TRBD1|TRBJ1-1|once|TRBV5-1
TGCGCCAGCAGCTACAACCCGGGACAGGGGAGGAACACTGAAGCTTTCTTT
CASSYNPGQGRNTEAFF
>NA|TRBJ1-5|once|TRBV19
TGTGCCAGTACCGCCGACAGAGTCAGCAATCAGCCCCAGCATTTT
CASTADRVSNQPQHF
>NA|TRBJ2-7|NA|TRBV29-1
TGCAGCGTTTCGGCGGGATCCTACGAGCAGTACTTC
CSVSAGSYEQYF
>NA|TRBJ2-3|NA|TRBV21-1
TGTGCCAGCACCTTGTGGGAGGTAGGATCAGGGCAGACTAGCACAGATACGCAGTATTTT
CASTLWEVGSGQTSTDTQYF